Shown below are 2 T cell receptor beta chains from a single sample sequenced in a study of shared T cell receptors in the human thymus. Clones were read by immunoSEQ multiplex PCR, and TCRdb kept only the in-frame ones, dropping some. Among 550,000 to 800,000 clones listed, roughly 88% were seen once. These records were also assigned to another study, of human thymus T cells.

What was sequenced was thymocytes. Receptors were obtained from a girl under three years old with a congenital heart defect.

The CDR3 DNA sequence: TGCGCCAGCAGCTTGGCTCCCGCTTTCCGACAGGTTTTAGGAGATGAGCAGTTCTTC. Amino acids: CASSLAPAFRQVLGDEQFF. This chain links TRBV5-1 with TRBJ2-1; a weak D match, TRBD1 (6 bases). V lost 0 bases and J lost 8, with 27 bases in between. The germline V gene encodes CDR1 SGHRS and CDR2 YFSETQ. This CDR3 spans 19 amino acids.

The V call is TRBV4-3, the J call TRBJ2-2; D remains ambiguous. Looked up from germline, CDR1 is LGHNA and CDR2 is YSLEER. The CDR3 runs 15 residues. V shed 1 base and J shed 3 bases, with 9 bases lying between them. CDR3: CASSQVITDTGELFF. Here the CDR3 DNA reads TGCGCCAGCAGCCAAGTCATCACAGACACCGGGGAGCTGTTTTTT.